These 25 T cell receptor beta chains share one sample of origin, sequenced in a study of blood T cell repertoires in COVID-19 (dated by TCRdb to 2019 to 2021). The library was produced with the immunoSEQ multiplex PCR assay. TCRdb stores this immuneACCESS table with in-frame sequences only. Part of the clones is absent; in the studies checked, under half of the shortfall reflects unresolved V genes, and no reason is known for the rest. The sample table shows under 250,000 clones, and around four fifths are seen once. The ten largest account for under 3% of the sample. The material sequenced was peripheral blood. These receptors all come from a woman in her 70s with active or convalescent COVID-19.

This CDR3 reads CASSPIPGQGRYEQYF. In DNA form, the CDR3 reads TGTGCCAGCTCACCTATACCGGGACAGGGAAGGTACGAGCAGTACTTC. J is TRBJ2-7 and V is TRBV18, with 9 bases lining up with TRBD1. Germline CDR1 and CDR2: KGHSH and LQKENI. The V and J ends lost 3 bases and 4 bases, in that order; junction bases with no gene match: 10. The CDR3 is 16 amino acids.

The chain couples TRBV27 to TRBJ1-3, with TRBD1 matching over 9 bases. The ends lost 5 bases at V and 4 bases at J; junction bases unmatched: 6. The CDR3 extends over 15 amino acids. Germline-derived CDR1 and CDR2 are MNHEY and SMNVEV (reference sequence). CDR3: CASSDAGTGGNTIYF. Written as DNA, the CDR3 is TGTGCCAGCAGTGACGCCGGGACAGGGGGAAACACCATATATTTT.

This chain connects TRBV7-8 to TRBJ2-3, with 8 bases matching TRBD2. Trimming at V came to 3 bases and at J to 0 bases, leaving 8 bases not matched to a gene. From germline, CDR1 is SGHVS and CDR2 FQNEAQ. CDR3 length: 17 amino acids. CDR3 coding DNA: TGTGCCAGCAGCTTCCGCCGGGGGGGCTATAGCACAGATACGCAGTATTTT. It specifies CASSFRRGGYSTDTQYF.

This chain joins TRBV28 and TRBJ1-5, with TRBD1 identical over 7 bases. The CDR3 consists of 14 residues. V lost 8 bases to trimming and J lost 4 bases; unmatched junction nucleotides: 8. CDR1 is MDHEN and CDR2 is SYDVKM in the germline V gene. The CDR3 DNA reads as TGTGCCAGCCAGACAGGGAGTGGAAATCAGCCCCAGCATTTT. Encoded protein: CASQTGSGNQPQHF. Variable domain in full (rest from reference TRBV28 and TRBJ1-5): DVKVTQSSRYLVKRTGEKVFLECVQDMDHENMFWYRQDPGLGLRLIYFSYDVKMKEKGDIPEGYSVSREKKERFSLILESASTNQTSMYLCASQTGSGNQPQHFGDGTRLSIL.

This clone has more than one count but fewer than ten. This chain uses TRBV2 with TRBJ1-6; 8 bases align to TRBD1. CDR1 SNHLY and CDR2 FYNNEI come from the germline V gene. This CDR3 is built from 13 residues. Trimming removed 5 bases from V and 10 bases from J; junction bases left unmatched: 4. CDR3 loop: CASSTGGTSPLHF. The CDR3 DNA is TGTGCCAGCAGTACAGGGGGGACGTCACCCCTCCACTTT.

This chain connects TRBV7-2 to TRBJ1-2; D remains unclear. Germline CDR1 is SGHTA and CDR2 is FQGNSA. CDR3 length: 14 amino acids. Between the trimmed V and J ends, which lost 0 bases and 3 bases, there was a span of 8 bases. The CDR3 DNA reads TGTGCCAGCAGCTTAGCACTAGGAGACTATGGCTACACCTTC. This sequence encodes CASSLALGDYGYTF.

This rearrangement joins TRBV5-1 to TRBJ2-7; 8 bases fit TRBD2. This CDR3 is 15 amino acids long. After removal of 4 bases from V and 5 bases from J, the junction contained 11 bases not matched to a gene. Germline-derived CDR1 and CDR2 are SGHRS and YFSETQ. CDR3 amino acids: CASSPLVAGGNEQYF. For the CDR3, the DNA is TGCGCCAGCAGCCCCTTGGTGGCGGGGGGAAACGAGCAGTACTTC. Supplemented by reference TRBV5-1 and TRBJ2-7, the full variable domain reads KAGVTQTPRYLIKTRGQQVTLSCSPISGHRSVSWYQQTPGQGLQFLFEYFSETQRNKGNFPGRFSGRQFSNSRSEMNVSTLELGDSALYLCASSPLVAGGNEQYFGPGTRLTVT.

The J gene is TRBJ2-2, the V gene TRBV5-5; TRBD2 agrees at 8 bases. The CDR3 is made up of 14 amino acids. V lost 7 bases, J lost 5 bases, and 7 bases stayed unmatched. Germline loops: CDR1 SGHKS, CDR2 YYEKEE (reference sequence). The CDR3 DNA sequence: TGTGCCAGCCATGGACTAGCCGGTACCGGGGAGCTGTTTTTT. It yields the protein CASHGLAGTGELFF.

The chain links TRBV6-2 or TRBV6-3 to TRBJ2-5, with TRBD2 matching 11 bases. Germline assignment: CDR1 MNHEY and CDR2 SVGEGT. This CDR3 contains 14 residues. The J segment lost 2 bases and the V segment lost 5 bases, leaving 1 base of the junction unmatched. The CDR3 nucleotides are TGTGCCAGCAGTCGACTAGCGGGGCAAGAGACCCAGTACTTC. It codes for CASSRLAGQETQYF.

The J gene is TRBJ1-5, the V gene TRBV10-3; D is possibly TRBD1 (6 bases). The CDR3 is 17 residues long. V shed 0 bases and J shed 0 bases, with 12 bases lying between them. CDR1 and CDR2 (germline): ENHRY, SYGVKD. The CDR3 here is CAISESATGISNQPQHF. Here the CDR3 DNA reads TGTGCCATCAGTGAGTCGGCTACAGGGATTAGCAATCAGCCCCAGCATTTT.

The chain couples TRBV6-4 to TRBJ2-1; D uncertain. From germline, CDR1 is MRHNA and CDR2 SNTAGT. CDR3 length equals 16 residues. The V end was cut by 0 bases, the J end by 0 bases, with 9 bases between. The CDR3 reads CASSDSTSGSYNEQFF. CDR3 nucleotides: TGTGCCAGCAGTGACTCAACCTCCGGCTCCTACAATGAGCAGTTCTTC.

V gene TRBV7-9 combines with J gene TRBJ2-7; the match to TRBD2 covers 8 bases. The CDR3 has 15 amino acids. After removal of 6 bases from V and 7 bases from J, the junction contained 14 bases not matched to a gene. From germline, CDR1 is SEHNR and CDR2 FQNEAQ (reference sequence). The chain's CDR3 is CASRNAGGPQGEQYF. The CDR3 nucleotides are TGTGCCAGCAGAAATGCGGGGGGCCCACAGGGTGAGCAGTACTTC.

The V gene is TRBV4-3, the J gene TRBJ2-3; D is unclear. The length of the CDR3 is 14 residues. Trimming removed 1 base at V and 2 bases at J, with 7 bases between. Germline V gives CDR1 LGHNA, CDR2 YSLEER. CDR3 DNA: TGCGCCAGCAGCCAAGCCGTTGTCACAGATACGCAGTATTTT. This codes for CASSQAVVTDTQYF.

A single count supports this clone. This chain links TRBV5-1 with TRBJ2-7; 8 positions match TRBD2. The CDR3 contains 19 residues. Germline CDR1 reads SGHRS; CDR2 reads YFSETQ. V gave up 2 bases and J gave up 2 bases; unmatched junction bases: 18. CDR3 residues: CASSLFPIAGIGRAYEQYF. Here the CDR3 DNA reads TGCGCCAGCAGCTTATTCCCCATCGCGGGGATCGGGAGGGCCTACGAGCAGTACTTC.

The rearrangement joins TRBV9 to TRBJ1-2; D might be TRBD1 (5 bases). The V gene lost 4 bases and the J gene lost 3 bases, with 16 bases spanning the gap. This CDR3 has 15 residues. The germline V gene has CDR1 SGDLS and CDR2 YYNGEE. CDR3 amino acids: CASSPRVRGDYGYTF. CDR3 in DNA: TGTGCCAGCAGCCCCCGGGTCCGGGGGGACTATGGCTACACCTTC.

The chain couples TRBV9 to TRBJ2-5, with 7 bases that match TRBD2. The CDR3 sequence is 15 residues long. Germline trimming cut 3 bases from V and 4 bases from J; bases unmatched to any gene: 9. Germline CDR1 SGDLS, CDR2 YYNGEE. Written as DNA, the CDR3 is TGTGCCAGCAGCGCCGTAACGGGACTAAGAGAGACCCAGTACTTC. This translates into CASSAVTGLRETQYF. The complete variable domain, with remaining parts taken from reference TRBV9 and TRBJ2-5, reads DSGVTQTPKHLITATGQRVTLRCSPRSGDLSVYWYQQSLDQGLQFLIQYYNGEERAKGNILERFSAQQFPDLHSELNLSSLELGDSALYFCASSAVTGLRETQYFGPGTRLLVL.

This rearrangement joins TRBV27 to TRBJ2-1, with 12 bases identical to TRBD2. After removal of 4 bases from V and 12 bases from J, the junction contained 16 bases not matched to a gene. This CDR3 spans 17 amino acids. Per the germline V gene, CDR1 is MNHEY and CDR2 is SMNVEV (reference sequence). The CDR3 nucleotides read TGTGCCAGCAGTTCTACTTCGACTAGCGGGAGAGCCCATGGGCAGTTCTTC. This codes for CASSSTSTSGRAHGQFF.

The chain links TRBV18 to TRBJ2-7; the D gene is possibly TRBD2 (6 bases). Trimming stripped 0 bases from V and 0 bases from J, with 9 bases between. The CDR3 has 15 amino acids. CDR1 and CDR2 (germline): KGHSH, LQKENI. The CDR3 spells CASSPPSGSSYEQYF. The CDR3 DNA reads as TGTGCCAGCTCACCACCTTCCGGGAGCTCCTACGAGCAGTACTTC.

The rearrangement uses TRBV19 and TRBJ2-7, with 10 bases fitting TRBD2. The CDR3 has 16 residues. Germline CDR1 is LNHDA and CDR2 is SQIVND (reference sequence). The J segment lost 5 bases and the V segment lost 6 bases, leaving 13 bases of the junction unmatched. CDR3 nucleotide sequence: TGTGCCAGTAGAAAATATATCGGAGCGGGGGGGCACGAGCAGTACTTC. It encodes CASRKYIGAGGHEQYF.

The rearrangement uses TRBV20-1 and TRBJ1-2; D is perhaps TRBD1 (5 bases). V shed 3 bases and J shed 2 bases, with 7 bases lying between them. This CDR3 contains 12 residues. Germline V gives CDR1 DFQATT, CDR2 SNEGSKA (reference sequence). CDR3 DNA: TGCAGTGCTAGTTCAGGGAACTATGGCTACACCTTC. Its translation is CSASSGNYGYTF.

This chain joins TRBV6-2 or TRBV6-3 and TRBJ1-5; 10 nucleotides line up with TRBD1. The junction had 9 bases not matched to a gene; V was cut back by 0 bases and J by 1 base. CDR1 MNHEY and CDR2 SVGEGT come from the germline V gene. The CDR3 is 19 residues long. This CDR3 reads CASSYSRQGAVWSNQPQHF. The CDR3 DNA follows: TGTGCCAGCAGTTACTCAAGACAGGGGGCGGTCTGGAGCAATCAGCCCCAGCATTTT.

The rearrangement uses TRBV2 and TRBJ2-1, with 11 bases aligning to TRBD1. V dropped 6 bases and J dropped 8; count of bases not matched to a gene: 6. This CDR3 region has 14 residues. Germline V CDR1 and CDR2: SNHLY, FYNNEI. Written as DNA, the CDR3 is TGTGCCAGCAGGGATGGGACAGGGGGTGATGAGCAGTTCTTC. Amino acid sequence: CASRDGTGGDEQFF.

The chain recombines TRBV27 with TRBJ2-2; D is perhaps TRBD1 (5 bases). This CDR3 has 15 residues. Per germline, CDR1 MNHEY and CDR2 SMNVEV (reference sequence). The V and J ends lost 3 bases and 2 bases respectively, with 10 bases between them. The CDR3 nucleotides are TGTGCCAGCAGTTTGGGTCAGGGTAACACCGGGGAGCTGTTTTTT. Its translation is CASSLGQGNTGELFF.

V usage is TRBV6-2 or TRBV6-3 and J usage is TRBJ1-2; the D is unclear. Germline V lookup: CDR1 MNHEY, CDR2 SVGEGT. V was pared by 4 bases and J by 4 bases, with 10 bases between. CDR3 length equals 13 residues. The CDR3 DNA is TGTGCCAGCAGTTTGGCCCTCGTCTATGGCTACACCTTC. It encodes CASSLALVYGYTF.

CDR3 DNA sequence: TGCGCCAGCAGCTTGGTATCCACGGGCAGGGGGCGCGGTGGCTACACCTTC. Its protein product is CASSLVSTGRGRGGYTF. The rearrangement links TRBV5-1 to TRBJ1-2; 8 positions agree with TRBD1. The germline CDR1 and CDR2 sequences are SGHRS and YFSETQ. Trimming removed 0 bases from V and 7 bases from J; junction bases left unmatched: 14. The CDR3 is 17 residues long. Using reference TRBV5-1 and TRBJ1-2 for the parts outside the CDR3, the full variable domain is KAGVTQTPRYLIKTRGQQVTLSCSPISGHRSVSWYQQTPGQGLQFLFEYFSETQRNKGNFPGRFSGRQFSNSRSEMNVSTLELGDSALYLCASSLVSTGRGRGGYTFGSGTRLTVV.